The 12 T cell receptor beta chains given below trace back to one sample, sequenced in a study of T cell clonotyping in hematopoietic cell transplantation. Some clones are missing from TCRdb's copy, which holds only in-frame ones; the method was immunoSEQ multiplex PCR. In the table there are more than 11,000 clones, just over 95% of which are singletons. The sample was peripheral blood mononuclear cells, taken 30 days after allogeneic stem cell transplant. The receptors originated from a female patient aged 50-59 years who had an allogeneic stem cell transplant from an unrelated donor, so T cells may come from the graft donor. Some clones in this sample may be carry-over from other donors' samples.

J is TRBJ1-2 and V is TRBV4-1; D unresolved. From germline, CDR1 is MGHRA and CDR2 YSYEKL. The CDR3 is 13 amino acids. V lost 4 bases and J lost 7, with 13 bases in between. In DNA, the CDR3 is TGCGCCAGCAGCCCCCTCCTCGGATTTGGCTACACCTTC. Its translation is CASSPLLGFGYTF.

In its sample, this clone was seen once. V and J are TRBV28 and TRBJ2-7; D is perhaps TRBD1 or TRBD2 (5 bases each). The CDR3 is made up of 14 amino acids. The V and J ends lost 5 bases and 3 bases respectively, with 14 bases between them. The germline V gene has CDR1 MDHEN and CDR2 SYDVKM. CDR3 nucleotides: TGTGCCAGCAGTGTCGGGACGCAGGACTACGAGCAGTACTTC. This codes for CASSVGTQDYEQYF.

In DNA form, the CDR3 reads TGTGCCTGGAAGGACAGGGCGAACACTGAAGCTTTCTTT. The encoded protein is CAWKDRANTEAFF. The genes are TRBV30 and TRBJ1-1, with 8 bases identical to TRBD1. CDR1 is GTSNPN and CDR2 is SVGIG in the germline V gene (reference sequence). V dropped 4 bases and J dropped 1; count of bases not matched to a gene: 2. CDR3 length equals 13 residues.

The chain uses TRBV6-5 and TRBJ2-7, with 7 positions matching TRBD1. With V trimmed by 4 bases and J by 3 bases, 9 bases remained unmatched. Per germline, CDR1 MNHEY and CDR2 SVGAGI. This CDR3 has 15 residues. The CDR3: CASSFTQTGSYEQYF. In DNA, the CDR3 is TGTGCCAGCAGTTTCACTCAGACAGGGAGCTACGAGCAGTACTTC.

V is TRBV30 and J is TRBJ2-5, with D unclear. The germline V gene has CDR1 GTSNPN and CDR2 SVGIG (reference sequence). The CDR3 spans 13 residues. Trimming pared 1 base from V and 5 bases from J, leaving 11 bases between. CDR3 protein: CAWSAGVRETQYF. CDR3 coding DNA: TGTGCCTGGAGTGCGGGTGTGAGGGAGACCCAGTACTTC.

The V and J genes are TRBV6-1 and TRBJ2-7, with TRBD1 identical over 7 bases. Per germline, CDR1 MNHNS and CDR2 SASEGT. The CDR3 loop spans 14 amino acids. V lost 11 bases and J lost 1; bases outside the gene matches: 11. The CDR3: CACSGGQASYEQYF. The DNA of the CDR3 is TGTGCCTGCTCCGGAGGACAGGCATCCTACGAGCAGTACTTC.

This clone was recorded only once. The chain links TRBV19 to TRBJ2-2; possible D gene TRBD2, 6 bases. CDR3 length: 14 residues. Germline V gene sequence: CDR1 LNHDA, CDR2 SQIVND (reference sequence). Trimming shortened V by 3 bases and J by 5 bases, and 10 bases separated the two germline ends. CDR3 sequence: CASSMRAGTGELFF. The CDR3 DNA reads as TGTGCCAGTAGTATGAGGGCGGGGACCGGGGAGCTGTTTTTT.

This sequence joins TRBV30 and TRBJ2-5, with 10 bases fitting TRBD2. The V gene end was trimmed by 7 bases and the J gene end by 4 bases; junction bases not matched to a gene: 9. The germline V gene has CDR1 GTSNPN and CDR2 SVGIG (reference sequence). The CDR3 is 14 amino acids. The CDR3 DNA sequence: TGTGCCTCATCGACTAGCGGGCGAGGAGAGACCCAGTACTTC. Protein: CASSTSGRGETQYF. Looking up the rest from reference TRBV30 and TRBJ2-5 gives the full variable domain: SQTIHQWPATLVQPVGSPLSLECTVEGTSNPNLYWYRQAAGRGLQLLFYSVGIGQISSEVPQNLSASRPQDRQFILSSKKLLLSDSGFYLCASSTSGRGETQYFGPGTRLLVL.

The chain uses TRBV4-1 and TRBJ1-1, with D uncertain. Trimming cost V 4 bases and J 2 bases, with 14 bases left between them. CDR3 size: 15 residues. Germline assignment: CDR1 MGHRA and CDR2 YSYEKL. CDR3 loop: CASSLWRGGNTEAFF. CDR3 bases: TGCGCCAGCAGCCTCTGGCGAGGAGGAAACACTGAAGCTTTCTTT.

The V and J genes are TRBV30 and TRBJ2-3, with D maybe TRBD2 (7 bases). The CDR3 length is 13 residues. Trimming stripped 5 bases from V and 4 bases from J, with 13 bases between. Germline CDR1 and CDR2: GTSNPN and SVGIG (reference sequence). CDR3 sequence reads: CAWSGGRADTQYF. The DNA of the CDR3 is TGTGCCTGGTCGGGGGGCAGGGCAGATACGCAGTATTTT.

This chain connects TRBV20-1 to TRBJ1-4, with no clear D. Trimming took off 5 bases at V and 8 bases at J, with 9 bases between the two ends. The CDR3 covers 11 residues. Germline values: CDR1 DFQATT, CDR2 SNEGSKA (reference sequence). As DNA, the CDR3 is TGCAGTGCTGCCGACGTGGAAAAACTGTTTTTT. Translating gives CSAADVEKLFF.

The rearrangement uses TRBV7-2 and TRBJ2-1; either TRBD1 or TRBD2 may supply D (5 bases each). CDR3 length: 13 amino acids. Germline CDR1 reads SGHTA; CDR2 reads FQGNSA. V was clipped by 5 bases and J by 9 bases, with 14 bases between them. For the CDR3, the DNA is TGTGCCAGCAGCCCCAGTTGGGGGACTGAGCAGTTCTTC. Its protein product is CASSPSWGTEQFF.